Below, 7 T cell receptor beta chains from the same sample are listed, as sequenced in a study of monozygotic twins with inflammatory bowel disease (dated by TCRdb to between 2019 and 2020). Library creation used 5' RACE. The sequencing machine was an Illumina HiSeq 2500. TCRdb reprocessed the reads, and each CDR3 protein sequence is entered once, without DNA. This sample's table has entries for about 380,000 distinct CDR3 sequences. Clones ranked in the top ten supply roughly 2.6% of the sample. Input material: blood. All receptors come from a human donor with ulcerative colitis or Crohn's disease, or a healthy co-twin of an affected twin (not recorded which).

The chain links TRBV10-3 to TRBJ2-1; TCRdb's D gene call, TRBD2, goes unchecked for lack of DNA. The CDR3 runs 16 residues. From germline, CDR1 is ENHRY and CDR2 SYGVKD. The CDR3 sequence is CAISGTSGVSYNEQFF.

This chain joins TRBV7-9 and TRBJ2-7; TCRdb lists TRBD2, though no DNA is available to test this call. Germline V CDR1 and CDR2: SEHNR, FQNEAQ (reference sequence). This CDR3 is built from 15 residues. The chain's CDR3 is CASSTPGLAVYEQYF.

The chain combines TRBV5-1 with TRBJ2-3; no DNA is available, so the TRBD1 call from TCRdb remains unchecked. The CDR3 sequence is 12 residues long. CDR1 SGHRS and CDR2 YFSETQ come from the germline V gene. The CDR3 protein is CASSAPGDTQYF.

This chain connects TRBV6-1 to TRBJ2-1; the TCRdb call, TRBD1, lacks DNA for checking. The germline CDR1 and CDR2 sequences are MNHNS and SASEGT. The CDR3 is 15 amino acids. The CDR3 reads CASSTGNQNYNEQFF.

The V and J genes are TRBV4-3 and TRBJ1-5; checking the TCRdb D call of TRBD1 is not possible without DNA. CDR1 is LGHNA, CDR2 YSLEER, per germline. The CDR3 contains 13 residues. CDR3: CASSQFAGAPQHF.

The chain couples TRBV19 to TRBJ1-3; TCRdb outputs TRBD1, but without DNA this stays unchecked. This CDR3 has 14 amino acids. Germline V CDR1 and CDR2: LNHDA, SQIVND (reference sequence). The CDR3 sequence: CASTTTGTRNTIYF.

The chain carries TRBV6-5 and TRBJ2-3; the TRBD2 assignment by TCRdb is unverifiable without DNA. Per the germline V gene, CDR1 is MNHEY and CDR2 is SVGAGI. This CDR3 spans 17 amino acids. The CDR3 is CASSYLAERGGTDTQYF.